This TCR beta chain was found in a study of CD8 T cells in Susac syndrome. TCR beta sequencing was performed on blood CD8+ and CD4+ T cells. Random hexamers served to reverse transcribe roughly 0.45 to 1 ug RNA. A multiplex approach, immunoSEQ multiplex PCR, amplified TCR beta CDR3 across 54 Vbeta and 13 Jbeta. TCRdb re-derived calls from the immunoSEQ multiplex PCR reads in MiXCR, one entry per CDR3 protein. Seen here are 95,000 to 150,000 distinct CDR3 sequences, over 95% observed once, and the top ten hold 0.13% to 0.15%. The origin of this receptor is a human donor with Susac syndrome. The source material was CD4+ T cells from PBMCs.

The CDR3 DNA reads as TGTGCCAGCAGTTCGGCAAACATTCAGTACTTC. Translating gives CASSSANIQYF. The rearrangement uses TRBV6-6 and TRBJ2-4; D gene ambiguous. CDR3 length equals 11 residues. V lost 4 bases, J lost 6 bases, and 4 bases lay in between. CDR1 is MNHNY and CDR2 is SVGAGI in the germline V gene (reference sequence).